This paragraph covers one TCR beta chain sequence. What it binds is unknown. CDR1 is LGHDT, CDR2 YNNKEL, per germline (reference sequence). V shed 0 bases and J shed 8 bases, with 10 bases lying between them. CDR3 length: 13 amino acids. The record originates from a study of T-cell memory formation after mild COVID-19. TCRdb reanalysed the 5' RACE reads using MiXCR and keeps one entry per CDR3 protein. Here the sample spans about 190,000 distinct CDR3 sequences, about 16% being singletons. Study results and caveats: CD4+ contracting clones were mainly CM and EM; CD8+ ones, EMRA.

The sequence was obtained from an adult woman who had mild COVID-19 (a few samples of this study predate the infection). Cell type and time point are not known. Source material: PBMCs or a T cell subset sorted from them (not recorded which). V is TRBV3-1 and J is TRBJ1-1, with D perhaps TRBD1 (5 bases). CDR3 in DNA: TGTGCCAGCAGCCAAGACGCGACAGCGGAAGCTTTCTTT. Encoded protein: CASSQDATAEAFF.